This TCR beta chain was recorded in a study of cytomegalovirus exposure and HLA in healthy donors. 60 Vbeta and 13 Jbeta primers were used in PCR. Measured with immunoSEQ multiplex PCR; TCRdb has only the in-frame clones, and not every one. The table includes more than 150,000 clones, approximately 84% detected once. Unrecorded immune exposure was likely among donors, who were nominally healthy when sampled. Remarks on this clone: Antigen: not known.

Findings and caveats of the study: In vitro checks showed that a few CMV-associated chains really do target CMV antigens. According to a later analysis, most TCR beta chains associated with CMV appeared HLA-restricted.

This receptor was identified in a girl under two years old in good health and CMV-seronegative. The sample consisted of PBMCs.

In DNA, the CDR3 is TGTGCCAGCAGCGTAGGCGGGGGTACAAATGAAAAACTGTTTTTT. Amino acid sequence: CASSVGGGTNEKLFF. The chain is built from TRBV9 and TRBJ1-4, with D possibly being TRBD1 (5 bases). The CDR3 spans 15 residues. V lost 0 bases, J lost 5 bases, and 11 bases lay in between. The germline V gene encodes CDR1 SGDLS and CDR2 YYNGEE.